This entry lists 6 T cell receptor beta chains sequenced from one sample in a study of identical twins. A single record per CDR3 protein comes from TCRdb applying MiXCR to the 5' RACE reads. The profile shows about 730,000 distinct CDR3 sequences, approximately 22% of them singletons. In addition, the sample was reused for a study of T cells expressing NK-cell markers.

The sequencing sample was made of PBMCs. Receptor source: a woman under 30 in good health.

V gene TRBV19 combines with J gene TRBJ2-7; the D call may be TRBD1 or TRBD2 (5 bases each). Germline CDR1 LNHDA, CDR2 SQIVND (reference sequence). The CDR3 sequence is 13 residues long. The ends were cut back, 5 bases at V and 3 bases at J, with 11 bases in the middle. The CDR3 DNA sequence: TGTGCCAGTAGTCGGGACCCAAGCTACGAGCAGTACTTC. It translates to CASSRDPSYEQYF.

V usage is TRBV24-1 and J usage is TRBJ1-2; D possibly corresponds to TRBD1 (5 bases). From germline, CDR1 is KGHDR and CDR2 SFDVKD. CDR3 length: 12 residues. Trimming took off 3 bases at V and 8 bases at J, with 9 bases between the two ends. The CDR3 coding sequence is TGTGCCACCAGTGATGTGGGGCAAGGCTACACCTTC. Translating gives CATSDVGQGYTF.

This rearrangement joins TRBV4-3 to TRBJ2-7; either TRBD1 or TRBD2 may supply D (5 bases each). CDR1 is LGHNA, CDR2 YSLEER, per germline. This CDR3 region has 13 residues. Trimming pared 0 bases from V and 6 bases from J, leaving 9 bases between. CDR3 DNA sequence: TGCGCCAGCAGCCAAGATCGGGGCAGCGAGCAGTACTTC. The encoded protein is CASSQDRGSEQYF.

The table lists this clonotype with a few counts. The chain couples TRBV6-5 to TRBJ2-1; 14 bases line up with TRBD2. Germline loops: CDR1 MNHEY, CDR2 SVGAGI. V was clipped by 0 bases and J by 0 bases; unmatched bases: 4. The CDR3 spans 19 residues. In DNA form, the CDR3 reads TGTGCCAGCAGTTACTCAGGGACTAGCGGGGGACGCTCCTACAATGAGCAGTTCTTC. Translating gives CASSYSGTSGGRSYNEQFF.

The chain carries TRBV9 and TRBJ2-2; 9 bases are shared with TRBD2. The junction had 6 bases not matched to a gene; V was cut back by 0 bases and J by 6 bases. From germline, CDR1 is SGDLS and CDR2 YYNGEE. This CDR3 contains 16 residues. The CDR3 sequence is CASSVVDKREAGELFF. The CDR3 DNA follows: TGTGCCAGCAGCGTAGTTGATAAGCGGGAGGCCGGGGAGCTGTTTTTT.

This clonotype was found many times. The V call is TRBV20-1, the J call TRBJ2-3, with 8 nucleotides matching TRBD2. Germline values: CDR1 DFQATT, CDR2 SNEGSKA (reference sequence). The trim removed 8 bases at V and 0 bases at J, leaving 10 bases unmatched. The CDR3 runs 15 residues. Here the CDR3 reads CSTNKRGTSTDTQYF. The CDR3 DNA follows: TGCAGTACAAACAAGCGGGGGACTAGCACAGATACGCAGTATTTT.